The clone carrying this T cell receptor (beta chain) turned up a few times. What it recognizes is unknown. TCRdb passed the reads through MiXCR, listing each CDR3 protein once. This sample has nearly 550,000 distinct CDR3 sequences, with about 17% found just once. The record originates from a study of T cell repertoires in cytomegalovirus infection. Turning to the study itself: In public TCR beta signatures, there were indications of both CMV infection and matching HLA type. General observations from the study: Carriers of CMV plus the relevant HLA were identified by cumulative public TCR beta family frequency. In two of eight donors, the top clonotype was HLA-C-restricted CMV-specific.

Germline CDR1 reads LNHDA; CDR2 reads SQIVND (reference sequence). This CDR3 region has 14 residues. Trimming cost V 5 bases and J 5 bases; bases outside gene matches: 9. The V call is TRBV19, the J call TRBJ2-7; 7 nucleotides line up with TRBD1. Source material: CD8+ T cells from PBMCs. This clonotype was obtained from a human donor in good health (CMV status not recorded). Some clones in this sample may be carry-over from other donors' samples. CDR3 sequence: CASSRVDRRHEQYF. For the CDR3, the DNA is TGTGCCAGTAGTCGGGTGGACAGGAGGCACGAGCAGTACTTC. Based on the CDR3 plus reference TRBV19 and TRBJ2-7, the full variable domain is DGGITQSPKYLFRKEGQNVTLSCEQNLNHDAMYWYRQDPGQGLRLIYYSQIVNDFQKGDIAEGYSVSREKKESFPLTVTSAQKNPTAFYLCASSRVDRRHEQYFGPGTRLTVT.